Presented here are 19 T cell receptor beta chains from one specimen sequenced in a study of blood T cell repertoires in COVID-19. The method was immunoSEQ multiplex PCR; TCRdb's version includes in-frame clones alone and lacks a portion of them. Here the sample spans hundreds of thousands of clones, approximately 87% being singletons. Sequencing was performed on peripheral blood. The source of these receptors is a woman aged 45-65 years with COVID-19, enrolled during active disease.

The rearrangement links TRBV24-1 to TRBJ2-5; TRBD2 matches at 7 bases. With V trimmed by 2 bases and J by 5 bases, 10 bases remained unmatched. The CDR3 is 16 residues long. Germline V lookup: CDR1 KGHDR, CDR2 SFDVKD. DNA for the CDR3: TGTGCCACCAGTGATTGGGGGGGGACCCCTGGGGAGACCCAGTACTTC. Translation: CATSDWGGTPGETQYF.

The chain links TRBV30 to TRBJ1-5; 10 nucleotides agree with TRBD1. The CDR3 contains 15 residues. V lost 1 base and J lost 4; bases outside the gene matches: 4. Looked up from germline, CDR1 is GTSNPN and CDR2 is SVGIG (reference sequence). The CDR3 coding sequence is TGTGCCTGGAGTGCGACAGGGGGCGGAAATCAGCCCCAGCATTTT. Protein product: CAWSATGGGNQPQHF.

The rearrangement links TRBV20-1 to TRBJ2-7; 7 bases are a match to TRBD2. Trimming took 3 bases from V and 5 from J; bases not matched to a gene: 10. The CDR3 sequence is 14 residues long. CDR1 DFQATT and CDR2 SNEGSKA come from the germline V gene (reference sequence). Here the CDR3 reads CSASWGGREDEQYF. CDR3 nucleotides: TGCAGTGCTAGTTGGGGGGGTCGAGAAGACGAGCAGTACTTC.

V gene TRBV6-1 combines with J gene TRBJ2-6; 10 positions match TRBD1. Germline V gives CDR1 MNHNS, CDR2 SASEGT. J was trimmed by 1 base and V by 4 bases; bases with no gene match: 4. The CDR3 totals 17 residues. The CDR3 here is CASSGGQGVSGANVLTF. CDR3 in DNA: TGTGCCAGCAGTGGAGGACAGGGGGTATCTGGGGCCAACGTCCTGACTTTC.

The chain uses TRBV5-1 and TRBJ2-1, with 10 bases identical to TRBD2. The CDR3 covers 17 residues. The germline V gene encodes CDR1 SGHRS and CDR2 YFSETQ. V was clipped by 5 bases and J by 5 bases; unmatched bases: 13. The CDR3 is CASRPELAGPSNNEQFF. Written as DNA, the CDR3 is TGCGCCAGCAGGCCAGAACTAGCGGGACCGAGTAACAATGAGCAGTTCTTC.

The V and J genes are TRBV5-1 and TRBJ1-2; D unclear. Between the trimmed V and J ends, which lost 3 bases and 0 bases, there was a span of 12 bases. Germline V gene sequence: CDR1 SGHRS, CDR2 YFSETQ. The CDR3 spans 15 residues. The DNA of the CDR3 is TGCGCCAGCAGCTCAAATCCCGGGGCTAACTATGGCTACACCTTC. Translating gives CASSSNPGANYGYTF.

The gene calls are TRBV27 and TRBJ2-1; D not certain. This CDR3 has 16 residues. With 0 bases removed from V and 0 bases from J, the gap between germline ends came to 9 bases. Per the germline V gene, CDR1 is MNHEY and CDR2 is SMNVEV (reference sequence). CDR3 bases: TGTGCCAGCAGTTTATCGAACTGGTACTCCTACAATGAGCAGTTCTTC. This translates into CASSLSNWYSYNEQFF.

J is TRBJ2-1 and V is TRBV5-6, with D maybe TRBD1 (7 bases). The V and J ends lost 5 bases and 7 bases respectively, with 19 bases between them. The CDR3 covers 15 residues. CDR1 and CDR2 (germline): SGHDT, YYEEEE. The DNA of the CDR3 is TGTGCCAGCAGTCAACAGGGGAGGCCTCGTAATGAGCAGTTCTTC. This sequence encodes CASSQQGRPRNEQFF.

The chain has TRBV5-1 and TRBJ2-1; 10 bases align to TRBD2. The V gene end was trimmed by 0 bases and the J gene end by 8 bases; junction bases not matched to a gene: 8. Germline CDR1 and CDR2: SGHRS and YFSETQ. The CDR3 sequence is 16 residues long. This CDR3 reads CASSLAGAGGPYEQFF. For the CDR3, the DNA is TGCGCCAGCAGCTTGGCCGGAGCGGGAGGGCCCTATGAGCAGTTCTTC.

This chain connects TRBV3-1 (or the pseudogene TRBV3-2) to TRBJ1-1, with D unresolved. V was shortened by 1 base and J by 1 base, with 7 bases between the two germline ends. CDR3 length: 14 amino acids. The germline V gene has CDR1 LGHDT and CDR2 YNNKEL (reference sequence). The CDR3 nucleotides read TGTGCCAGCAGCCAAGGTGAGTGGAACACTGAAGCTTTCTTT. Residues: CASSQGEWNTEAFF.

V is TRBV5-1 and J is TRBJ1-1; weak D call: TRBD1 (6 bases). Trimming left V 1 base short and J 4 bases short, with 11 bases between. This CDR3 spans 14 amino acids. The V gene's germline CDR1 is SGHRS and CDR2 YFSETQ. CDR3 DNA: TGCGCCAGCAGCTTGACAGGGCAGGGCACTGAAGCTTTCTTT. As protein: CASSLTGQGTEAFF.

This sequence joins TRBV3-1 (or the pseudogene TRBV3-2) and TRBJ2-7; D might be TRBD1 (5 bases). V lost 3 bases, J lost 4 bases, and 10 bases lay in between. The CDR3 length is 13 residues. Germline values: CDR1 LGHDT, CDR2 YNNKEL (reference sequence). The CDR3 nucleotides read TGTGCCAGCAGCCACCGGACACTTTACGAGCAGTACTTC. Translated: CASSHRTLYEQYF.

The chain employs TRBV4-1 and TRBJ2-4; no firm D call. This CDR3 has 16 residues. CDR1 and CDR2 (germline): MGHRA, YSYEKL. The V end lost 2 bases, the J end lost 2 bases, and 13 bases lay between the germline ends. The CDR3 nucleotides are TGCGCCAGCAGCCAACGGTGGCAGGTTACCAAAAACATTCAGTACTTC. Amino acid sequence: CASSQRWQVTKNIQYF.

This clone was observed a handful of times. The chain joins TRBV5-1 to TRBJ2-2; 7 bases fit TRBD1. The trim removed 3 bases at V and 5 bases at J, leaving 4 bases unmatched. Germline loops: CDR1 SGHRS, CDR2 YFSETQ. This CDR3 spans 14 amino acids. The CDR3 spells CASSYQTGTGELFF. The CDR3 bases are TGCGCCAGCAGCTACCAGACAGGGACCGGGGAGCTGTTTTTT. Full variable domain (missing parts from reference TRBV5-1 and TRBJ2-2): KAGVTQTPRYLIKTRGQQVTLSCSPISGHRSVSWYQQTPGQGLQFLFEYFSETQRNKGNFPGRFSGRQFSNSRSEMNVSTLELGDSALYLCASSYQTGTGELFFGEGSRLTVL.

This clone has only one observation. V usage is TRBV10-2 and J usage is TRBJ2-3; TRBD2 matches 10 bases. The J segment lost 2 bases and the V segment lost 8 bases, leaving 4 bases of the junction unmatched. The CDR3 runs 14 residues. Germline CDR1 and CDR2: WSHSY and SAAADI. The CDR3 here is CASFLAGVTDTQYF. The DNA for the CDR3 is TGCGCCAGCTTCCTAGCGGGGGTCACAGATACGCAGTATTTT.

The V gene is TRBV10-3, the J gene TRBJ2-1, with 11 bases fitting TRBD2. V shed 6 bases, J shed 4 bases, and the junction held 5 bases outside the gene matches. The CDR3 is 15 amino acids. The germline CDR1 and CDR2 sequences are ENHRY and SYGVKD. The CDR3 sequence is CAIRAGTSGYNEQFF. Written as DNA, the CDR3 is TGTGCCATCAGAGCCGGGACTAGCGGATACAATGAGCAGTTCTTC.

The V gene is TRBV4-3, the J gene TRBJ2-1; 8 bases line up with TRBD2. The CDR3 consists of 16 residues. Trimming removed 1 base from V and 2 bases from J; junction bases left unmatched: 4. The germline gives CDR1 LGHNA, CDR2 YSLEER. The CDR3 here is CASSQAGTRAYNEQFF. In nucleotides, the CDR3 is TGCGCCAGCAGCCAAGCCGGGACTAGAGCCTACAATGAGCAGTTCTTC.

The genes are TRBV3-1 (or the pseudogene TRBV3-2) and TRBJ2-3; TRBD2 matches at 10 bases. Germline V CDR1 and CDR2: LGHDT, YNNKEL (reference sequence). Unmatched junction bases numbered 10, after V lost 4 bases and J lost 0 bases. This CDR3 has 18 residues. The CDR3 DNA is TGTGCCAGCAGCCCAGGACTAGCGGCATCTTTTAGCACAGATACGCAGTATTTT. Translation gives CASSPGLAASFSTDTQYF.

The genes are TRBV5-1 and TRBJ2-4; the match to TRBD1 covers 8 bases. Germline V gene lookup returns CDR1 SGHRS and CDR2 YFSETQ. V lost 0 bases, J lost 1 base, and 9 bases stayed unmatched. The CDR3 has 18 residues. CDR3 nucleotide sequence: TGCGCCAGCAGCTTGGGCGACAGGGGTTTAAAGGCCAAAAACATTCAGTACTTC. This sequence encodes CASSLGDRGLKAKNIQYF.